One and the same sample provided the 30 T cell receptor beta chains below, sequenced in a study of cytomegalovirus exposure and HLA in healthy donors. Clones were read by immunoSEQ multiplex PCR, and TCRdb kept only the in-frame ones, dropping some. The table records about 220,000 clones, about 89% of them present only once. Sequenced material: PBMCs. These receptors all stem from a woman aged 18-29 years in good health and CMV-seronegative.

V gene TRBV27 combines with J gene TRBJ1-2, with D uncertain. Trimming stripped 0 bases from V and 1 base from J, with 9 bases between. CDR1 and CDR2 from the germline V gene are MNHEY and SMNVEV (reference sequence). The CDR3 sequence is 15 residues long. DNA for the CDR3: TGTGCCAGCAGTTTATCAGGAGGGATTAACTATGGCTACACCTTC. This encodes CASSLSGGINYGYTF.

The rearrangement uses TRBV28 and TRBJ1-2, with D possibly being TRBD1 (6 bases). The CDR3 is 15 residues long. Per the germline V gene, CDR1 is MDHEN and CDR2 is SYDVKM. Deletions cut 3 bases from V and 4 bases from J, with 15 bases between. CDR3 region: CASSLGAVSIYGYTF. CDR3 nucleotide sequence: TGTGCCAGCAGTTTGGGGGCAGTTTCAATCTATGGCTACACCTTC.

This clone was seen just once. This chain connects TRBV2 to TRBJ1-3; 10 bases line up with TRBD1. The germline CDR1 and CDR2 sequences are SNHLY and FYNNEI. V shed 2 bases and J 2 bases; nucleotides not matched to a gene: 6. The CDR3 totals 17 residues. The CDR3 nucleotides are TGTGCCAGCAGTGAATTTCGGACAGGGGGAACTGGAAACACCATATATTTT. Translating it yields CASSEFRTGGTGNTIYF. Looking up the rest from reference TRBV2 and TRBJ1-3 gives the full variable domain: EPEVTQTPSHQVTQMGQEVILRCVPISNHLYFYWYRQILGQKVEFLVSFYNNEISEKSEIFDDQFSVERPDGSNFTLKIRSTKLEDSAMYFCASSEFRTGGTGNTIYFGEGSWLTVV.

This sequence joins TRBV7-2 and TRBJ1-2; TRBD1 is a possible D gene (5 bases). Germline-derived CDR1 and CDR2 are SGHTA and FQGNSA. The CDR3 is 13 residues long. V dropped 6 bases and J dropped 5 bases, with 13 bases sitting between them. The CDR3: CASSSPGGYGYTF. The CDR3 DNA follows: TGTGCCAGCAGTTCCCCTGGGGGGTATGGCTACACCTTC.

The rearrangement joins TRBV4-1 to TRBJ1-5; 10 bases are a match to TRBD1. Germline assignment: CDR1 MGHRA and CDR2 YSYEKL. The V gene end was trimmed by 5 bases and the J gene end by 0 bases; junction bases not matched to a gene: 1. The CDR3 loop spans 15 amino acids. In DNA form, the CDR3 reads TGCGCCAGCAGCTGGACAGGGGGTAGCAATCAGCCCCAGCATTTT. Amino acids: CASSWTGGSNQPQHF.

The V gene is TRBV5-1, the J gene TRBJ2-7, with 10 bases fitting TRBD1. The CDR3 loop spans 15 amino acids. With 4 bases clipped from V and 1 base from J, the junction kept 5 bases outside the gene matches. Germline values: CDR1 SGHRS, CDR2 YFSETQ. Here the CDR3 reads CASSPGQGNSYEQYF. In DNA form, the CDR3 reads TGCGCCAGCAGCCCGGGACAGGGGAATTCCTACGAGCAGTACTTC.

The V gene is TRBV7-9, the J gene TRBJ2-2; 15 bases are a match to TRBD2. Germline-derived CDR1 and CDR2 are SEHNR and FQNEAQ (reference sequence). The J segment lost 4 bases and the V segment lost 10 bases, leaving 10 bases of the junction unmatched. The CDR3 consists of 17 residues. CDR3 sequence (DNA): TGTGCCATCCTAAGGGGACTAGCGGGAGGCCTCACCGGGGAGCTGTTTTTT. Protein sequence: CAILRGLAGGLTGELFF.

The CDR3 coding sequence is TGTGCCAGCAGCCTGGGACAGGGTGCCGGTGGCTACACCTTC. As protein: CASSLGQGAGGYTF. The chain combines TRBV5-4 with TRBJ1-2; TRBD1 aligns across 9 bases. V gave up 4 bases and J gave up 7 bases; unmatched junction bases: 8. The CDR3 loop spans 14 amino acids. Germline CDR1 is SGHNT and CDR2 is YYREEE (reference sequence).

The rearrangement joins TRBV7-3 to TRBJ2-2; weak D call: TRBD1 (5 bases). Trimming took 3 bases from V and 1 from J, leaving 12 bases between them. From germline, CDR1 is SGHTA and CDR2 FQGTGA. The CDR3 contains 16 residues. Here the CDR3 DNA reads TGTGCCAGCAGCTTTACAGGTCCGCAGAACACCGGGGAGCTGTTTTTT. Translated, it gives CASSFTGPQNTGELFF.

This sequence joins TRBV9 and TRBJ2-5, with 7 positions matching TRBD2. Germline loops: CDR1 SGDLS, CDR2 YYNGEE. Unmatched junction bases numbered 13, after V lost 3 bases and J lost 5 bases. The CDR3 totals 16 residues. CDR3 sequence: CASSGYLLATRETQYF. The CDR3 region has the DNA TGTGCCAGCAGCGGATACCTACTAGCGACCCGGGAGACCCAGTACTTC.

V is TRBV25-1 and J is TRBJ2-1; perhaps TRBD1 as D (5 bases). The CDR3 consists of 12 residues. The V end was cut by 7 bases, the J end by 6 bases, with 10 bases between. Per the germline V gene, CDR1 is MGHDK and CDR2 is SYGVNS. The CDR3, as DNA: TGTGCCAGCACCAGGGCCTTCAATGAGCAGTTCTTC. Translation: CASTRAFNEQFF.

This chain links TRBV4-1 with TRBJ1-1, with 9 bases aligning to TRBD1. Germline V gives CDR1 MGHRA, CDR2 YSYEKL. With 4 bases clipped from V and 6 bases from J, the junction kept 6 bases outside the gene matches. CDR3 length: 14 residues. The DNA of the CDR3 is TGCGCCAGCAGCCCGTGGGACAGGGACGCTGAAGCTTTCTTT. Residues: CASSPWDRDAEAFF.

The CDR3 sequence is CASSISRGGNSPLHF. The CDR3 DNA reads TGTGCCAGCAGCATAAGCCGGGGAGGCAATTCACCCCTCCACTTT. V is TRBV27 and J is TRBJ1-6; D remains unclear. Germline V lookup: CDR1 MNHEY, CDR2 SMNVEV (reference sequence). The V end lost 6 bases, the J end lost 7 bases, and 16 bases lay between the germline ends. The CDR3 spans 15 residues.

The chain carries TRBV5-1 and TRBJ1-4; D is undetermined. CDR3 length: 14 amino acids. Trimming removed 0 bases from V and 5 bases from J, with 8 bases in between. Germline V gene sequence: CDR1 SGHRS, CDR2 YFSETQ. In nucleotides, the CDR3 is TGCGCCAGCAGCTTGGCCGGTAACAATGAAAAACTGTTTTTT. It yields the protein CASSLAGNNEKLFF.

The chain joins TRBV7-6 to TRBJ2-1, with 10 bases matching TRBD1. The germline V gene encodes CDR1 SGHVS and CDR2 FNYEAQ. The CDR3 is 15 residues long. The V gene end was trimmed by 5 bases and the J gene end by 2 bases; junction bases not matched to a gene: 3. This CDR3 reads CASSQGTGAYNEQFF. As DNA, the CDR3 is TGTGCCAGCAGCCAAGGGACAGGGGCCTACAATGAGCAGTTCTTC.

The gene calls are TRBV5-1 and TRBJ1-1; a possible D gene is TRBD1 (6 bases). Looked up from germline, CDR1 is SGHRS and CDR2 is YFSETQ. V was pared by 0 bases and J by 5 bases, with 14 bases between. The CDR3 length is 15 residues. CDR3 amino acids: CASSLGGQGKTEAFF. The DNA of the CDR3 is TGCGCCAGCAGCTTGGGAGGTCAGGGGAAAACTGAAGCTTTCTTT.

The gene calls are TRBV20-1 and TRBJ1-1; TRBD1 matches 9 bases. V dropped 3 bases and J dropped 10; count of bases not matched to a gene: 3. Germline loops: CDR1 DFQATT, CDR2 SNEGSKA (reference sequence). This CDR3 is built from 11 residues. The DNA of the CDR3 is TGCAGTGCTAGGGACAGGGGCTTAGCTTTCTTT. This translates into CSARDRGLAFF.

The rearrangement uses TRBV27 and TRBJ1-3; no clear D. This CDR3 comprises 13 residues. The V and J ends lost 5 bases and 0 bases respectively, with 5 bases between them. Germline CDR1 and CDR2: MNHEY and SMNVEV (reference sequence). CDR3 sequence reads: CASSPSSGNTIYF. The CDR3 coding sequence is TGTGCCAGCAGTCCCTCCTCTGGAAACACCATATATTTT.

This clone has just a few counts. The chain employs TRBV6-6 and TRBJ2-1, with no clear D. Germline-derived CDR1 and CDR2 are MNHNY and SVGAGI (reference sequence). Trimming took 2 bases from V and 8 from J, leaving 4 bases between them. This CDR3 region has 11 residues. The chain's CDR3 is CASSYADEQFF. The CDR3 bases are TGTGCCAGCAGTTACGCGGATGAGCAGTTCTTC.

This clone was seen once. The V and J genes are TRBV12-2 and TRBJ2-1; the table's D call, TRBD1, has no DNA check behind it. TRBV12-2 corresponds to a pseudogene. This CDR3 is built from 12 residues. The CDR3 is CASRSQYNEQFF. CDR3 DNA sequence: TGTGCAAGTCGCTCACAATACAATGAGCAGTTCTTC.

The rearrangement uses TRBV9 and TRBJ2-5; D may be TRBD1 (6 bases). Trimming stripped 7 bases from V and 5 bases from J, with 18 bases between. This CDR3 has 14 residues. In germline, CDR1 is SGDLS, CDR2 YYNGEE. CDR3 coding DNA: TGTGCCAGCGGAGCTACAGGGCGGTGGGAGACCCAGTACTTC. Translation: CASGATGRWETQYF.

The chain joins TRBV28 to TRBJ2-3, with 12 positions matching TRBD2. The CDR3 is 15 residues long. With 5 bases clipped from V and 4 bases from J, the junction kept 4 bases outside the gene matches. The germline CDR1 and CDR2 sequences are MDHEN and SYDVKM. CDR3 DNA: TGTGCCAGCAGTGTAAGACTAGCGGGAGCAGATACGCAGTATTTT. Protein: CASSVRLAGADTQYF.

The rearrangement joins TRBV30 to TRBJ2-7, with a tentative D call TRBD2 (5 bases). This CDR3 comprises 14 residues. The V end was cut by 1 base, the J end by 3 bases, with 13 bases between. The germline V gene encodes CDR1 GTSNPN and CDR2 SVGIG (reference sequence). CDR3 region: CAWSAPGSYYEQYF. The CDR3 coding sequence is TGTGCCTGGAGTGCCCCGGGATCTTACTACGAGCAGTACTTC.

The chain recombines TRBV15 with TRBJ2-3; 7 bases agree with TRBD2. V trimming: 0 bases; J trimming: 3 bases; junction bases outside the gene matches: 6. CDR1 and CDR2 from the germline V gene are LNHNV and YYDKDF (reference sequence). This CDR3 has 16 residues. The CDR3 DNA follows: TGTGCCACCAGCAGAGATCCGACGGGAGGAACAGATACGCAGTATTTT. This codes for CATSRDPTGGTDTQYF.

V gene TRBV28 combines with J gene TRBJ2-7; a possible D gene is TRBD1 (6 bases). The CDR3 runs 15 residues. The ends were cut back, 2 bases at V and 0 bases at J, with 11 bases in the middle. The germline CDR1 and CDR2 sequences are MDHEN and SYDVKM. The CDR3 DNA follows: TGTGCCAGCAGTTTACGCCAGGGGAACTCCTACGAGCAGTACTTC. Its protein is CASSLRQGNSYEQYF.

This clone was seen just once. The genes are TRBV4-1 and TRBJ2-1; D uncertain. The CDR3 has 14 amino acids. In germline, CDR1 is MGHRA, CDR2 YSYEKL. V lost 1 base, J lost 3 bases, and 7 bases lay in between. The CDR3 bases are TGCGCCAGCAGCCAAGTGGGCAGCTACAATGAGCAGTTCTTC. Translated: CASSQVGSYNEQFF.

The chain has TRBV27 and TRBJ2-7; 7 bases fit TRBD2. Germline V gene lookup returns CDR1 MNHEY and CDR2 SMNVEV (reference sequence). Trimming took 5 bases from V and 2 from J; bases not matched to a gene: 6. The CDR3 is 14 residues long. CDR3 sequence (DNA): TGTGCCAGCAGTCCCATTCTAGCGGCCTACGAGCAGTACTTC. As protein: CASSPILAAYEQYF.

This chain links TRBV30 with TRBJ2-5; weak D call: TRBD2 (5 bases). With 1 base removed from V and 4 bases from J, the gap between germline ends came to 13 bases. The CDR3 extends over 14 amino acids. Germline loops: CDR1 GTSNPN, CDR2 SVGIG (reference sequence). DNA of the CDR3: TGTGCCTGGAGTGGGTCGCCCGGAGGAGAGACCCAGTACTTC. Its translation: CAWSGSPGGETQYF.

The V call is TRBV6-1, the J call TRBJ2-5; 7 bases map to TRBD2. Unmatched junction bases numbered 10, after V lost 4 bases and J lost 2 bases. Germline CDR1 MNHNS, CDR2 SASEGT. CDR3 size: 16 residues. The CDR3 sequence is CASSVSSWGLQETQYF. Here the CDR3 DNA reads TGTGCCAGCAGTGTTTCGTCGTGGGGACTACAAGAGACCCAGTACTTC.

This chain joins TRBV9 and TRBJ2-2; 11 nucleotides match TRBD1. V shed 4 bases and J 5 bases; nucleotides not matched to a gene: 7. CDR3 length equals 16 residues. The germline gives CDR1 SGDLS, CDR2 YYNGEE. In DNA, the CDR3 is TGTGCCAGCAGCCCGTGGACAGGGGGCATGACCGGGGAGCTGTTTTTT. Its translation: CASSPWTGGMTGELFF.